The present T cell receptor (beta chain) was sequenced within a study of OX40 agonist ivuxolimab in advanced cancers. Assay: immunoSEQ multiplex PCR; the TCRdb copy retains only in-frame clones and omits some. This repertoire shows over 40,000 clones, roughly 80% found once; its top ten account for nearly 7%. This clone was detected only a few times. The receptor comes from an adult with an advanced solid tumor such as melanoma, head and neck, liver or kidney cancer. The sequencing used CD4+ or CD8+ T cells sorted from blood, collected in a trial of the OX40 agonist ivuxolimab.

The CDR3 nucleotides are TGTGCCAGTAGTCAATTTAGCGGGCTCGGCAATGAGCAGTTCTTC. Amino acids: CASSQFSGLGNEQFF. This chain uses TRBV19 with TRBJ2-1, with 7 nucleotides matching TRBD2. The germline V gene encodes CDR1 LNHDA and CDR2 SQIVND (reference sequence). V was clipped by 5 bases and J by 6 bases; unmatched bases: 10. This CDR3 has 15 residues.